Shown below are 8 T cell receptor beta chains from a single sample sequenced in a study of early T cells in non-severe SARS-CoV-2 infection. TCRdb used MiXCR to reprocess the 5' RACE reads, holding one entry per CDR3 protein. This sample has about 49,000 distinct CDR3 sequences, with 12% found just once. The source material was whole blood. The receptors were sampled from an adult who was a healthcare worker with PCR-confirmed SARS-CoV-2 infection or an uninfected control (not recorded which).

This clonotype was picked up a small number of times. The V gene is TRBV12-5, the J gene TRBJ2-1; 7 bases are a match to TRBD1. Germline loops: CDR1 LGHNT, CDR2 FRNRAP. The CDR3 has 17 amino acids. J was trimmed by 4 bases and V by 4 bases; bases with no gene match: 13. The CDR3 DNA reads as TGTGCTAGTGGTTCCCTCCATACCTCACAGGGGTACAATGAGCAGTTCTTC. The encoded protein is CASGSLHTSQGYNEQFF.

V and J are TRBV7-9 and TRBJ2-7; a possible D gene is TRBD1 (6 bases). The CDR3 sequence is 14 residues long. Germline-derived CDR1 and CDR2 are SEHNR and FQNEAQ (reference sequence). The germline V and J ends were trimmed by 4 bases and 2 bases, with 12 bases remaining between them. The CDR3 is CASSYLGAPYEQYF. The CDR3 DNA sequence: TGTGCCAGCAGCTACCTGGGGGCCCCCTACGAGCAGTACTTC.

The table lists this clonotype with a few counts. The chain carries TRBV7-8 and TRBJ2-1; 11 bases are shared with TRBD2. The length of the CDR3 is 18 residues. The junction had 9 bases not matched to a gene; V was cut back by 5 bases and J by 0 bases. Germline V gene lookup returns CDR1 SGHVS and CDR2 FQNEAQ. Here the CDR3 DNA reads TGTGCCAGCAGCGGTCCCGCTAGCGGGAGGACCTCCTACAATGAGCAGTTCTTC. This translates into CASSGPASGRTSYNEQFF.

This clonotype was seen a few times. This CDR3 reads CASSYWDRSKNIQYF. As DNA, the CDR3 is TGTGCCAGCAGTTACTGGGACAGGAGCAAAAACATTCAGTACTTC. V gene TRBV6-2 or TRBV6-3 combines with J gene TRBJ2-4, with 8 bases identical to TRBD1. Germline-derived CDR1 and CDR2 are MNHEY and SVGEGT. CDR3 size: 15 residues. V lost 1 base, J lost 3 bases, and 2 bases stayed unmatched.

This clonotype occurred many times. CDR3 bases: TGTGCCAGCATTAACGGGTTTAGCAATCAGCCCCAGCATTTT. Amino acid sequence: CASINGFSNQPQHF. This rearrangement joins TRBV6-6 to TRBJ1-5; D is ambiguous. Germline CDR1 and CDR2: MNHNY and SVGAGI (reference sequence). V lost 7 bases to trimming and J lost 0 bases, with 10 bases between them. CDR3 length: 14 amino acids.

This clonotype has just a few counts. The V call is TRBV11-2, the J call TRBJ1-2; D gene uncertain. This CDR3 is 13 amino acids long. Looked up from germline, CDR1 is SGHAT and CDR2 is FQNNGV. V was shortened by 1 base and J by 2 bases, with 5 bases between the two germline ends. Here the CDR3 reads CASSLGSNYGYTF. The CDR3 DNA reads TGTGCCAGCAGCTTAGGATCAAACTATGGCTACACCTTC.

This clonotype was seen ten or more times. V is TRBV5-4 and J is TRBJ2-7, with D unclear. This CDR3 contains 14 residues. Trimming took off 0 bases at V and 0 bases at J, with 7 bases between the two ends. The germline gives CDR1 SGHNT, CDR2 YYREEE (reference sequence). The CDR3, as DNA: TGTGCCAGCAGCTTGGGCGGTCTCTCCTACGAGCAGTACTTC. Encoded protein: CASSLGGLSYEQYF.

This clonotype was seen a few times. The J gene is TRBJ1-4, the V gene TRBV7-9; D call uncertain. The germline V gene encodes CDR1 SEHNR and CDR2 FQNEAQ (reference sequence). Trimming shortened V by 5 bases and J by 8 bases, and 12 bases separated the two germline ends. The CDR3 runs to 13 residues. The CDR3 DNA reads TGTGCCAGCAGCCACCGGTCAGACGAAAAACTGTTTTTT. It is translated as CASSHRSDEKLFF.